This TCR beta chain comes out of a study of cytomegalovirus exposure and HLA in healthy donors. Study-wide context: The 100 to 150 validation repertoires, a later analysis reported, used the same platform as the approximately 730 repertoires from the first cohort. Study-level points and caveats: The listing of roughly 160 TCR beta chains classed them as cytomegalovirus-associated.

Concerning this clone itself: Antigen unknown.

The donors were in the roughly 120-subject validation cohort; that cohort was separate from the roughly 620-subject first cohort. Germline V gives CDR1 MDHEN, CDR2 SYDVKM. CDR3 length equals 14 residues. V was trimmed by 7 bases and J by 4 bases, leaving 16 bases between them. Only in-frame clones appear in the TCRdb table, and some are missing; sequencing was by immunoSEQ multiplex PCR. Among some 150,000 clones listed, about 88% were seen once. Sequenced input: PBMCs. The receptor was derived from a woman aged 18-29 years in good health and CMV-seropositive. V and J are TRBV28 and TRBJ1-1; D perhaps matches TRBD1 (6 bases). CDR3 sequence (DNA): TGTGCCAGCACCAAAAAAATCAGGGGCACTGAAGCTTTCTTT. Residues: CASTKKIRGTEAFF.